The clone carrying this TCR beta chain was observed once. This sample was included in a study of OX40 agonist ivuxolimab in advanced cancers. Produced via immunoSEQ multiplex PCR; TCRdb's table is partial and in-frame only. The sample includes 50,000 to 70,000 clones, around 87% seen only once; the top ten take 0.37%. The CDR3 is 14 amino acids. The V segment lost 7 bases and the J segment 4 bases; nucleotides outside the gene matches: 7. The germline gives CDR1 SNHLY, CDR2 FYNNEI. The clonotype comes from an adult with an advanced solid tumor such as melanoma, head and neck, liver or kidney cancer. The source material was CD4+ or CD8+ T cells sorted from blood, sampled in a trial of the OX40 agonist ivuxolimab. The V and J genes are TRBV2 and TRBJ1-1, with TRBD1 matching over 9 bases. The DNA of the CDR3 is TGTGCCAGCATGATGACAGGGGGAATCACTGAAGCTTTCTTT. This gives the protein CASMMTGGITEAFF.